The clone carrying this TCR beta chain occurred many times. What it binds is not known. This record comes from a study of early T cells in non-severe SARS-CoV-2 infection. Study overall: It was bulk RNA from unsorted whole blood that was sequenced, and the chains were unpaired.

Broader study findings: A preference for anti-spike CD8 responses marked VDJdb matching, which missed private and CD4 specificities.

The CDR3 consists of 17 residues. The germline CDR1 and CDR2 sequences are LNHDA and SQIVND (reference sequence). V shed 1 base and J shed 0 bases, with 13 bases lying between them. Separate cDNA molecules each had unique molecular identifiers attached to them. TCRdb reprocessed the 5' RACE reads with MiXCR, giving one entry per CDR3 protein. The data contain roughly 63,000 distinct CDR3 sequences, 10% to 15% of them singletons. The chain has TRBV19 and TRBJ2-1; weak D call: TRBD2 (5 bases). Input material: whole blood. The receptor was derived from an adult who was a healthcare worker with PCR-confirmed SARS-CoV-2 infection or an uninfected control (not recorded which). The CDR3 spells CASSIGGSGSSYNEQFF. In DNA form, the CDR3 reads TGTGCCAGTAGTATAGGAGGAAGCGGCAGCTCCTACAATGAGCAGTTCTTC. The full variable domain, with the rest looked up from reference TRBV19 and TRBJ2-1, is DGGITQSPKYLFRKEGQNVTLSCEQNLNHDAMYWYRQDPGQGLRLIYYSQIVNDFQKGDIAEGYSVSREKKESFPLTVTSAQKNPTAFYLCASSIGGSGSSYNEQFFGPGTRLTVL.